This is a list of T cell receptor beta chains from one sample in a study of blood T cell repertoires in COVID-19. Some clones are missing from TCRdb's copy, which holds only in-frame ones; the method was immunoSEQ multiplex PCR. The sample holds over 200,000 clones, 65% to 90% seen once. Sequences were obtained from peripheral blood. The receptors derive from a man aged 50 to 59 with COVID-19, enrolled during active disease. CDR3s include the opening cysteine and the closing phenylalanine or tryptophan. A D gene is named only where the DNA matches it firmly.

j_gene,d_gene,v_gene,CDR3aa
TRBJ2-7,TRBD1,TRBV6-5,CASSRTGAETYEQYF
TRBJ2-1,NA,TRBV14,CASSLRTTNAYNEQFF
TRBJ1-5,NA,TRBV27,CASSLSRVGGNQPQHF
TRBJ2-7,TRBD2,TRBV6-5,CASSYSGGGPHEQYF
TRBJ2-1,TRBD2,TRBV5-1,CASSLVGGRVDEQFF
TRBJ2-2,TRBD1,TRBV5-4,CASSHRDRHTGELFF
TRBJ1-6,NA,TRBV19,CASSNRQSYNSPLHF
TRBJ2-3,TRBD2,TRBV5-1,CASSPLAGAADTQYF
TRBJ2-1,NA,TRBV7-3,CASSLRQTSYNEQFF
TRBJ2-1,NA,TRBV5-1,CASSANRGHHEQFF
TRBJ2-5,TRBD1,TRBV28,CASRIEGQGQETQYF
TRBJ1-2,NA,TRBV30,CAWSVSGTPNYGYTF
TRBJ1-4,NA,TRBV9,CASSRAGETNEKLFF
TRBJ2-7,TRBD1,TRBV18,CASSPGQGREQYF
TRBJ2-2,NA,TRBV7-2,CASSSRTANTGELFF
TRBJ2-2,TRBD2,TRBV9,CASTLGGNSNTGELFF
TRBJ2-2,NA,TRBV18,CASSESTGELFF
TRBJ2-2,TRBD1,TRBV5-4,CASTTGQGTNTGELFF
TRBJ1-2,NA,TRBV5-5,CASSSVFGGTLDGYTF